This TCR beta chain was captured by sequencing in a study of T cells in Graves' hyperthyroidism and ophthalmopathy. RNA transcripts yielded amplified TCR beta CDR3 regions. The study used the HTBI primer set for a first-round RT-PCR of the TCR CDR3. One entry per CDR3 protein results from TCRdb running MiXCR on the multiplex PCR reads. The sample carries some 350,000 distinct CDR3 sequences, 20% to 25% recorded once. V gave up 2 bases and J gave up 6 bases; unmatched junction bases: 9. Germline-derived CDR1 and CDR2 are MNHEY and SVGAGI. The length of the CDR3 is 16 residues. Uncontrolled infection, other autoimmune disease, pregnancy and lactation each barred patients from inclusion.

The sample was blood. This sequence was found in a man over 45 with Graves' hyperthyroidism. The chain employs TRBV6-5 and TRBJ2-3, with 9 bases that match TRBD2. The CDR3 DNA reads TGTGCCAGCAGTTACGGCGGGACTAGCCTCACTGATACGCAGTATTTT. It is translated as CASSYGGTSLTDTQYF.